These 14 T cell receptor beta chains were all obtained from the same sample, sequenced in a study of OX40 agonist ivuxolimab in advanced cancers. Clones were read by immunoSEQ multiplex PCR, and TCRdb kept only the in-frame ones, dropping some. The data contain tens of thousands of clones, more than 70% of them singletons. The sequenced sample was CD4+ or CD8+ T cells sorted from blood, obtained in a trial of the OX40 agonist ivuxolimab. These receptors were obtained from an adult with an advanced solid tumor such as melanoma, head and neck, liver or kidney cancer.

A few counts support this clone. This chain uses TRBV5-1 with TRBJ1-2; weak D call: TRBD1 (5 bases). Trimming pared 1 base from V and 8 bases from J, leaving 15 bases between. Looked up from germline, CDR1 is SGHRS and CDR2 is YFSETQ. The CDR3 extends over 14 amino acids. The CDR3 loop is CASSLSGTADGYTF. In DNA, the CDR3 is TGCGCCAGCAGCTTGAGCGGGACTGCAGACGGCTACACCTTC.

This sequence joins TRBV4-3 and TRBJ2-1; D gene ambiguous. The length of the CDR3 is 17 residues. Germline CDR1 is LGHNA and CDR2 is YSLEER. Trimming took off 0 bases at V and 0 bases at J, with 12 bases between the two ends. Written as DNA, the CDR3 is TGCGCCAGCAGCCAAGATCCAGGCGGAAGCTCCTACAATGAGCAGTTCTTC. Amino acids: CASSQDPGGSSYNEQFF.

This sequence joins TRBV5-1 and TRBJ2-6; 13 bases fit TRBD2. The CDR3 spans 21 residues. Germline trimming cut 1 base from V and 0 bases from J; bases unmatched to any gene: 10. Germline CDR1 and CDR2: SGHRS and YFSETQ. The CDR3 here is CASSLWPGGTSGDSGANVLTF. The CDR3 nucleotides are TGCGCCAGCAGCTTGTGGCCGGGCGGGACTAGCGGGGACTCTGGGGCCAACGTCCTGACTTTC.

The chain joins TRBV7-6 to TRBJ1-4, with 10 bases aligning to TRBD1. The CDR3 contains 18 residues. V gave up 4 bases and J gave up 6 bases; unmatched junction bases: 14. Germline V lookup: CDR1 SGHVS, CDR2 FNYEAQ. The CDR3 loop is CASSSIMSTGGIYEKLFF. In nucleotides, the CDR3 is TGTGCCAGCAGCTCCATCATGTCGACAGGGGGCATATATGAAAAACTGTTTTTT.

The count of this clone is one. The CDR3, as DNA: TGTGCCAGCAGCCGGGACAGGGCCTCTGGGGCCAACGTCCTGACTTTC. Translation gives CASSRDRASGANVLTF. The gene calls are TRBV2 and TRBJ2-6; 9 nucleotides align to TRBD1. CDR3 size: 16 residues. The germline CDR1 and CDR2 sequences are SNHLY and FYNNEI. Losses at the gene ends were 6 bases for V and 0 bases for J; bases not matched to a gene: 3.

The V call is TRBV18, the J call TRBJ2-3; no definite D call. CDR1 KGHSH and CDR2 LQKENI come from the germline V gene. V lost 1 base and J lost 0, with 11 bases in between. The CDR3 is made up of 16 amino acids. CDR3 amino acids: CASSPQSRWSTDTQYF. Here the CDR3 DNA reads TGTGCCAGCTCACCACAATCCAGGTGGAGCACAGATACGCAGTATTTT.

The rearrangement joins TRBV7-2 to TRBJ2-7; the D gene is possibly TRBD1 (7 bases). Germline values: CDR1 SGHTA, CDR2 FQGNSA. The CDR3 totals 13 residues. V dropped 5 bases and J dropped 4 bases, with 12 bases sitting between them. DNA for the CDR3: TGTGCCAGCAGCGCGGGACAGCGTTACGAGCAGTACTTC. Protein sequence: CASSAGQRYEQYF. Full variable domain (remainder filled in from reference TRBV7-2 and TRBJ2-7): GAGVSQSPSNKVTEKGKDVELRCDPISGHTALYWYRQSLGQGLEFLIYFQGNSAPDKSGLPSDRFSAERTGGSVSTLTIQRTQQEDSAVYLCASSAGQRYEQYFGPGTRLTVT.

This chain joins TRBV19 and TRBJ1-1, with a possible D match to TRBD1 (5 bases). V gave up 3 bases and J gave up 5 bases, with 10 bases separating them. The CDR3 has 13 amino acids. CDR1 and CDR2 from the germline V gene are LNHDA and SQIVND (reference sequence). CDR3 region: CASSMRWGTEAFF. The DNA of the CDR3 is TGTGCCAGTAGTATGCGTTGGGGGACTGAAGCTTTCTTT.

This chain joins TRBV10-3 and TRBJ1-5, with D perhaps TRBD1 (6 bases). The CDR3 loop spans 16 amino acids. With 3 bases removed from V and 0 bases from J, the gap between germline ends came to 12 bases. The germline V gene encodes CDR1 ENHRY and CDR2 SYGVKD. CDR3 sequence: CAISDQQGHSNQPQHF. The CDR3, as DNA: TGTGCCATCAGTGACCAACAGGGACATAGCAATCAGCCCCAGCATTTT.

The chain has TRBV5-1 and TRBJ2-7; no clear D gene. The germline V gene has CDR1 SGHRS and CDR2 YFSETQ. The germline V and J ends were trimmed by 4 bases and 0 bases, with 11 bases remaining between them. This CDR3 has 14 amino acids. CDR3 DNA: TGCGCCAGCAGCCTATGGACGGGCTCCTACGAGCAGTACTTC. Translation: CASSLWTGSYEQYF.

This chain joins TRBV19 and TRBJ1-1; D remains unclear. V shed 3 bases and J shed 3 bases, with 8 bases lying between them. Germline-derived CDR1 and CDR2 are LNHDA and SQIVND (reference sequence). The CDR3 totals 13 residues. CDR3 protein: CASSIELYTEAFF. Here the CDR3 DNA reads TGTGCCAGTAGTATCGAGCTCTACACTGAAGCTTTCTTT.

V is TRBV5-1 and J is TRBJ1-3; D is undetermined. The CDR3 is made up of 17 amino acids. V was trimmed by 0 bases and J by 0 bases, leaving 13 bases between them. Germline CDR1 reads SGHRS; CDR2 reads YFSETQ. CDR3 DNA: TGCGCCAGCAGCTTGGGGGAACACGGGAACTCTGGAAACACCATATATTTT. Protein: CASSLGEHGNSGNTIYF. Filled out from reference TRBV5-1 and TRBJ1-3, the complete variable domain reads KAGVTQTPRYLIKTRGQQVTLSCSPISGHRSVSWYQQTPGQGLQFLFEYFSETQRNKGNFPGRFSGRQFSNSRSEMNVSTLELGDSALYLCASSLGEHGNSGNTIYFGEGSWLTVV.

The chain recombines TRBV25-1 with TRBJ2-5, with 14 bases aligning to TRBD2. This CDR3 comprises 18 residues. V shed 6 bases and J 5 bases; nucleotides not matched to a gene: 14. Germline CDR1 MGHDK, CDR2 SYGVNS. Written as DNA, the CDR3 is TGTGCCAGCAGGGGACCCGGGACTAGCGGGAGAAAGGGGGAGACCCAGTACTTC. Protein product: CASRGPGTSGRKGETQYF.

CDR3 residues: CASSPPVWVNQPQHF. DNA of the CDR3: TGTGCCAGCTCACCCCCCGTTTGGGTCAATCAGCCCCAGCATTTT. The chain uses TRBV18 and TRBJ1-5; D not certain. Trimming cost V 3 bases and J 3 bases, with 12 bases left between them. CDR3 length: 15 amino acids. Per the germline V gene, CDR1 is KGHSH and CDR2 is LQKENI.